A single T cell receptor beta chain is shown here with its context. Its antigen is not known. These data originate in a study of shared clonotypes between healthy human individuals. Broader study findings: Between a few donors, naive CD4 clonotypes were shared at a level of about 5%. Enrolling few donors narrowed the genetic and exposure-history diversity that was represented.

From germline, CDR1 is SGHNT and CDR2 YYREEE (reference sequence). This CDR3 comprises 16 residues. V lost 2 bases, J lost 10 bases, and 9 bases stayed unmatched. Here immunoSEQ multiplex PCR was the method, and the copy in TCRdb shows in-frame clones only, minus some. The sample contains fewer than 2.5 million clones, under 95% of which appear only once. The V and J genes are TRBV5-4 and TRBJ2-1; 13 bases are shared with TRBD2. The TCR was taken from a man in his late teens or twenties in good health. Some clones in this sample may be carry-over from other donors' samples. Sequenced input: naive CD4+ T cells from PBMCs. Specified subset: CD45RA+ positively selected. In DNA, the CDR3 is TGTGCCAGCAGCTTTTGGACTAGCGGGAGATCAGGGGAGCAGTTCTTC. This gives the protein CASSFWTSGRSGEQFF.